This passage covers 22 T cell receptor beta chains from one sample sequenced in a study of cytomegalovirus exposure and HLA in healthy donors (dated by TCRdb to about 2017). The method behind the library was the immunoSEQ multiplex PCR assay. The multiplex PCR relied on a mix of 60 forward primers for TCR Vbeta segments and 13 reverse primers for TCR Jbeta segments. TCRdb re-hosts the immuneACCESS table, in-frame sequences only. Its copies lack some clones; in the studies checked, an unresolved V gene accounts for under half of them, and the cause for the rest is not known. The sample data list 100,000 to 150,000 clones, and 74% of these were observed just once. 4% of the sample rests with the top ten. The sequenced material came from PBMCs. The receptors shown here come from a man aged 35 to 55 in good health and CMV-seropositive.

This chain connects TRBV18 to TRBJ2-5; 12 positions agree with TRBD2. The CDR3 consists of 16 residues. V gave up 3 bases and J gave up 1 base; unmatched junction bases: 3. The V gene's germline CDR1 is KGHSH and CDR2 LQKENI. The CDR3 nucleotides read TGTGCCAGCTCACCTTGGACTAGCGGGACCCAAGAGACCCAGTACTTC. This sequence encodes CASSPWTSGTQETQYF.

The sample holds a few counts of this clone. The chain couples TRBV5-1 to TRBJ1-1; D is perhaps TRBD1 (5 bases). The V gene's germline CDR1 is SGHRS and CDR2 YFSETQ. The ends were cut back, 4 bases at V and 1 base at J, with 14 bases in the middle. The CDR3 has 15 residues. In DNA form, the CDR3 reads TGCGCCAGCAGCCCGGGGGTAGGGAGGAACACTGAAGCTTTCTTT. The encoded protein is CASSPGVGRNTEAFF.

The chain joins TRBV27 to TRBJ1-1; 12 positions match TRBD1. The CDR3 contains 14 residues. Germline values: CDR1 MNHEY, CDR2 SMNVEV (reference sequence). V trimming: 5 bases; J trimming: 10 bases; junction bases outside the gene matches: 8. The CDR3 DNA follows: TGTGCCAGCAGTCCCGGGACAGGGGGCCCGGCAGCTTTCTTT. It is translated as CASSPGTGGPAAFF.

The chain couples TRBV2 to TRBJ2-5, with 8 bases that match TRBD1. The DNA end is more similar to TRBJ2-7, so the J call may be wrong. CDR1 and CDR2 from the germline V gene are SNHLY and FYNNEI. The CDR3 covers 14 residues. CDR3 sequence: CASSDGQGAGEQYF. CDR3 DNA: TGTGCCAGCAGTGATGGGCAGGGGGCCGGCGAGCAGTACTTC.

The chain uses TRBV21-1 and TRBJ2-7; the D segment call TRBD2 is taken from the table without a DNA check. TRBV21-1 is a pseudogene locus. The CDR3 extends over 16 amino acids. The CDR3, as DNA: TGTGCCAGCAGCAAAGTAGGAGCGGGGGTCCGCTACGAGCAGTACTTC. It specifies CASSKVGAGVRYEQYF.

V and J are TRBV2 and TRBJ1-2, with 9 bases lining up with TRBD1. After removal of 5 bases from V and 8 bases from J, the junction contained 3 bases not matched to a gene. This CDR3 has 12 residues. Germline V gives CDR1 SNHLY, CDR2 FYNNEI. CDR3 sequence: CASSTDRGGYTF. The CDR3 nucleotides are TGTGCCAGCAGTACGGACAGGGGCGGCTACACCTTC.

The rearrangement joins TRBV4-3 to TRBJ1-4; D might be TRBD1 (5 bases). Trimming removed 0 bases at V and 7 bases at J, with 21 bases between. Germline loops: CDR1 LGHNA, CDR2 YSLEER. The CDR3 loop spans 18 amino acids. DNA for the CDR3: TGCGCCAGCAGCCAAGATCTCTTTTTCAGGGTTTCCAGTGAAAAACTGTTTTTT. Its protein is CASSQDLFFRVSSEKLFF.

The chain is built from TRBV6-4 and TRBJ2-3, with 8 bases lining up with TRBD2. The CDR3 runs to 14 residues. CDR1 is MRHNA and CDR2 is SNTAGT in the germline V gene. J gave up 1 base and V 3 bases, and 0 bases lay outside the gene matches. CDR3 in amino acids: CASSERGGTDTQYF. In DNA form, the CDR3 reads TGTGCCAGCAGTGAGCGGGGGGGCACAGATACGCAGTATTTT.

The chain employs TRBV5-1 and TRBJ2-7; D perhaps matches TRBD1 (6 bases). V was trimmed by 3 bases and J by 7 bases, leaving 8 bases between them. Per the germline V gene, CDR1 is SGHRS and CDR2 is YFSETQ. The CDR3 spans 11 residues. In nucleotides, the CDR3 is TGCGCCAGCAGCTCCAGGGGAGAGCAGTACTTC. It yields the protein CASSSRGEQYF.

This chain connects TRBV29-1 to TRBJ2-3; D unclear. The CDR3 sequence is 10 residues long. Germline V lookup: CDR1 SQVTM, CDR2 ANQGSEA. V was cut by 7 bases and J by 3 bases, with 5 bases left in between. In DNA, the CDR3 is TGCAGCGCCCAGACAGATACGCAGTATTTT. This encodes CSAQTDTQYF.

This chain links TRBV30 with TRBJ2-7; TRBD2 aligns across 12 bases. The CDR3 is made up of 11 amino acids. Per the germline V gene, CDR1 is GTSNPN and CDR2 is SVGIG (reference sequence). The CDR3 is CALAGGYEQYF. Here the CDR3 DNA reads TGTGCACTAGCGGGGGGATACGAGCAGTACTTC.

A few counts support this clone. The rearrangement uses TRBV9 and TRBJ2-7, with 7 bases lining up with TRBD2. The CDR3 spans 15 residues. Trimming took 4 bases from V and 3 from J; bases not matched to a gene: 10. CDR1 and CDR2 (germline): SGDLS, YYNGEE. The CDR3 loop reads CASSPSSGTNYEQYF. The CDR3 region has the DNA TGTGCCAGCAGCCCTAGCTCCGGGACTAACTACGAGCAGTACTTC. The full variable domain, its missing parts supplied by reference TRBV9 and TRBJ2-7, is DSGVTQTPKHLITATGQRVTLRCSPRSGDLSVYWYQQSLDQGLQFLIQYYNGEERAKGNILERFSAQQFPDLHSELNLSSLELGDSALYFCASSPSSGTNYEQYFGPGTRLTVT.

V usage is TRBV7-9 and J usage is TRBJ2-1, with TRBD1 identical over 9 bases. Germline V lookup: CDR1 SEHNR, CDR2 FQNEAQ (reference sequence). The CDR3 has 13 amino acids. V lost 11 bases, J lost 9 bases, and 11 bases stayed unmatched. The CDR3 bases are TGTGCCGGTCTACGTACAGGGGGCCGTGAGCAGTTCTTC. It specifies CAGLRTGGREQFF.

The chain recombines TRBV11-1 with TRBJ2-1; no clear D. This CDR3 is 13 amino acids long. Germline assignment: CDR1 SGHAT and CDR2 FQDESV (reference sequence). V gave up 2 bases and J gave up 4 bases, with 6 bases separating them. CDR3 loop: CASSLNQYNEQFF. The DNA of the CDR3 is TGTGCCAGCAGCTTAAACCAGTACAATGAGCAGTTCTTC.

This chain uses TRBV7-9 with TRBJ2-3, with a weak D call TRBD2 (5 bases). The CDR3 spans 17 residues. The V gene lost 2 bases and the J gene lost 0 bases, with 15 bases spanning the gap. Germline values: CDR1 SEHNR, CDR2 FQNEAQ (reference sequence). CDR3 bases: TGTGCCAGCAGCTTACGCGAACTAGATAAAAGCACAGATACGCAGTATTTT. Encoded protein: CASSLRELDKSTDTQYF.

The chain combines TRBV30 with TRBJ2-1, with 16 positions matching TRBD2. The CDR3 length is 15 residues. Germline V lookup: CDR1 GTSNPN, CDR2 SVGIG (reference sequence). Trimming removed 5 bases from V and 8 bases from J; junction bases left unmatched: 6. CDR3 region: CAWGGTSGGAYEQFF. The CDR3 DNA sequence: TGTGCCTGGGGTGGGACTAGCGGGGGGGCCTATGAGCAGTTCTTC.

The chain links TRBV7-3 to TRBJ2-1; 7 bases are a match to TRBD2. The J segment lost 7 bases and the V segment lost 3 bases, leaving 6 bases of the junction unmatched. Germline V lookup: CDR1 SGHTA, CDR2 FQGTGA. This CDR3 comprises 14 residues. The CDR3 nucleotides read TGTGCCAGCAGCTTGGATGGGACTAAAAATGAGCAGTTCTTC. It specifies CASSLDGTKNEQFF.

The chain links TRBV2 to TRBJ2-7; TRBD2 might be the D (6 bases). Between the trimmed V and J ends, which lost 11 bases and 4 bases, there was a span of 21 bases. The length of the CDR3 is 14 residues. Germline values: CDR1 SNHLY, CDR2 FYNNEI. The DNA of the CDR3 is TGTGCCCTTGGTGGCGGGAATCCCCCTTACGAGCAGTACTTC. It encodes CALGGGNPPYEQYF.

Regarding this clone: The junction departs from the called germline gene at one end, perhaps through a read error. The rearrangement joins TRBV7-9 to TRBJ1-1, with TRBD1 as a possible D gene (6 bases). The CDR3 loop spans 14 amino acids. CDR1 SEHNR and CDR2 FQNEAQ come from the germline V gene (reference sequence). The CDR3 is CASSLGQINTEAFF. Here the CDR3 DNA reads TGTGCCAGCAGTTTAGGACAGATAAACACTGAAGCTTTCTTT.

This clone was observed a few times. The chain uses TRBV6-4 and TRBJ1-6, with TRBD1 as a possible D gene (5 bases). Trimming shortened V by 8 bases and J by 6 bases, and 14 bases separated the two germline ends. The CDR3 has 14 amino acids. Looked up from germline, CDR1 is MRHNA and CDR2 is SNTAGT. The DNA for the CDR3 is TGTGCCAGCGGGCAGGGCAGCTTTAATTCACCCCTCCACTTT. Amino acids: CASGQGSFNSPLHF.

The rearrangement links TRBV5-5 to TRBJ2-7; a weak D match, TRBD1 (5 bases). CDR1 and CDR2 (germline): SGHKS, YYEKEE (reference sequence). CDR3 length equals 13 residues. Deletions cut 4 bases from V and 5 bases from J, with 13 bases between. In DNA, the CDR3 is TGTGCCAGCAGCGGCGTCATGGACAACGAGCAGTACTTC. It yields the protein CASSGVMDNEQYF.

The chain has TRBV7-9 and TRBJ2-1; D is perhaps TRBD2 (6 bases). Germline CDR1 and CDR2: SEHNR and FQNEAQ (reference sequence). The ends were cut back, 7 bases at V and 8 bases at J, with 15 bases in the middle. This CDR3 region has 13 residues. The CDR3 DNA reads as TGTGCCAGCATCAGTCGCAGGGAGGATGAGCAGTTCTTC. This encodes CASISRREDEQFF.